Described below is a single T cell receptor (beta chain) sequence and its context. The antigen this receptor binds is unknown. Base quality data are lacking; no much larger clone is found one base away. Collaborating institutions collected whole blood in K2EDTA tubes following their own protocols. For TCRbeta analysis, collaborators shipped samples in one of three forms: frozen whole blood, isolated PBMCs, or DNA extracted from either of those sample types. CDR1 is given as SGHAT and CDR2 as FQDESV, both from the germline V gene (reference sequence). V has 5 bases trimmed and J has 6 bases trimmed; junction bases matching no gene number 13. From cysteine to phenylalanine, the CDR3 is 16 amino acids long. Just CDR3 DNA is preserved here, 48 bases in frame from base 1. The immunoSEQ Assay, a bias-controlled multiplex PCR, was used to amplify TCRbeta CDR3 regions from genomic DNA. For the original study's pipeline: The number of nucleated cells in each sample was estimated by amplification of reference gene primers within the assay. To quantify the absolute abundance of each unique TCRbeta CDR3 rearrangement, sequence reads were collapsed and filtered. For each sample, productive Simpson clonality was calculated as the square root of Simpson's diversity index across productive rearrangements. Held by TCRdb, this immuneACCESS table contains in-frame sequences only and omits some clones. Under half of the omission traces to an unresolved V gene where checked; the cause of the rest is unknown. V, J and clone size are those of that table, while D and trimming were read from the DNA. The sample table lists some 200,000 clones, 70% to 85% of them with a count of one. About 6.9% of the sample is in the top ten clones.

The sample belongs to a study of blood T cell repertoires in COVID-19 (dated by TCRdb to the early 2020s). Describing the broader study: Samples covering the acute and convalescent phases of COVID-19 were provided by collaborators in the United States, Italy and Spain. Deeply sampled blood TCRbeta repertoires from subjects exposed to, actively infected with, or recovered from COVID-19 were included in the dataset. The repertoires were released in a freely available public database intended as a resource for research on the immune response to SARS-CoV-2. Samples were obtained from the ongoing ImmuneRACE study (first 160 participants) and from some 1,300 subjects provided by 6 global collaborators. HLA class I and class II types, where available, came from metadata supplied by the sample provider rather than from assay-based typing. The material from the prospective study consisted of cDNA or gDNA derived from T cells, B-cell-depleted T cells, or PBMCs. A de-identified subject ID, COVID-19 status, age in years and sex were almost always included in the sample metadata. Study-wide conclusions, independent of this receptor: The quantity of clinical and demographic metadata differed by source and by participant and was supplied without curation.

The source material was peripheral blood. This sequence uses TRBV11-1 and TRBJ2-7, with 10 bases in between that match TRBD2. The sequence derives from a human donor with acute or convalescent COVID-19. The donor label of this sample is uncertain. The CDR3 reads as follows: CASSRSVGLAGVEQYF. Read as DNA, the sequence is TGTGCCAGCAGCAGAAGCGTAGGGCTAGCGGGAGTCGAGCAGTACTTC.